A single sample gave rise to the 32 T cell receptor beta chains below, sequenced in a study of early stage breast cancer tumors. Some clones are missing from TCRdb's copy, which holds only in-frame ones; the method was immunoSEQ multiplex PCR. The repertoire has around 25,000 clones, about 67% of them found once; the top ten carry about 10%. The sequenced sample consisted of breast tumor tissue. These receptors all stem from a person between 60 and 70 years old with breast cancer.

The gene calls are TRBV6-5 and TRBJ2-1; TRBD2 matches at 9 bases. The CDR3 consists of 15 residues. Losses at the gene ends were 7 bases for V and 15 bases for J; bases not matched to a gene: 19. Per the germline V gene, CDR1 is MNHEY and CDR2 is SVGAGI. The CDR3: CASIVGGPASGALFF. The CDR3, as DNA: TGTGCCAGCATCGTAGGGGGACCTGCTAGCGGGGCATTGTTCTTC.

V gene TRBV30 combines with J gene TRBJ2-6; D is possibly TRBD1 (6 bases). Deletions cut 4 bases from V and 2 bases from J, with 12 bases between. The CDR3 covers 15 residues. The germline V gene encodes CDR1 GTSNPN and CDR2 SVGIG (reference sequence). As DNA, the CDR3 is TGTGCCTGGATCCGGCCAGGGGCTGGGGCCAACGTCCTGACTTTC. Protein sequence: CAWIRPGAGANVLTF.

This sequence joins TRBV18 and TRBJ1-1, with TRBD1 as a possible D gene (6 bases). This CDR3 has 13 amino acids. Looked up from germline, CDR1 is KGHSH and CDR2 is LQKENI. V was trimmed by 4 bases and J by 1 base, leaving 7 bases between them. As DNA, the CDR3 is TGTGCCAGCTCACAGACAGGGAACACTGAAGCTTTCTTT. It specifies CASSQTGNTEAFF.

This chain links TRBV6-5 with TRBJ1-1; 8 bases match TRBD1. The CDR3 is 14 residues long. V shed 2 bases and J 2 bases; nucleotides not matched to a gene: 1. Germline values: CDR1 MNHEY, CDR2 SVGAGI. The CDR3 nucleotides are TGTGCCAGCAGTTACGGACAGGGAAACACTGAAGCTTTCTTT. Translating gives CASSYGQGNTEAFF.

The chain links TRBV18 to TRBJ2-1, with D perhaps matching TRBD2 (5 bases). The CDR3 loop spans 14 amino acids. Germline V lookup: CDR1 KGHSH, CDR2 LQKENI. The ends were cut back, 10 bases at V and 3 bases at J, with 16 bases in the middle. In DNA, the CDR3 is TGTGCCACCAAGAACCAGCGGAACTACAATGAGCAGTTCTTC. Its protein product is CATKNQRNYNEQFF.

The V gene is TRBV11-2, the J gene TRBJ2-7; D may be TRBD1 (5 bases). Trimming pared 3 bases from V and 2 bases from J, leaving 14 bases between. Looked up from germline, CDR1 is SGHAT and CDR2 is FQNNGV. CDR3 length: 15 residues. CDR3 DNA: TGTGCCAGCAGCTTCAGGTCGGACATCGCCTACGAGCAGTACTTC. Protein: CASSFRSDIAYEQYF.

The chain has TRBV20-1 and TRBJ2-2; no clear D gene. This CDR3 is built from 11 residues. Germline V CDR1 and CDR2: DFQATT, SNEGSKA (reference sequence). V was shortened by 3 bases and J by 7 bases, with 6 bases between the two germline ends. This chain's CDR3 is CSASPGGELFF. The CDR3 DNA sequence: TGCAGTGCTAGTCCCGGCGGGGAGCTGTTTTTT.

On this clone itself: Other nucleotide sequences in the sample specify the same CDR3. CDR3 in amino acids: CASSVGAGGSETQYF. CDR3 DNA: TGTGCCAGCAGCGTAGGCGCCGGAGGGAGCGAGACCCAGTACTTC. The V call is TRBV9, the J call TRBJ2-5, with D possibly being TRBD2 (6 bases). CDR1 and CDR2 from the germline V gene are SGDLS and YYNGEE. This CDR3 has 15 amino acids. V was pared by 0 bases and J by 5 bases, with 14 bases between. The variable domain in full, completed from reference TRBV9 and TRBJ2-5, reads DSGVTQTPKHLITATGQRVTLRCSPRSGDLSVYWYQQSLDQGLQFLIQYYNGEERAKGNILERFSAQQFPDLHSELNLSSLELGDSALYFCASSVGAGGSETQYFGPGTRLLVL.

J is TRBJ2-1 and V is TRBV4-2, with no clear D. V lost 2 bases and J 5 bases, leaving 4 bases between the germline ends. The germline CDR1 and CDR2 sequences are LGHNA and YNFKEQ. The CDR3 length is 12 residues. In nucleotides, the CDR3 is TGTGCCAGCAGCCAAATAAACAATGAGCAGTTCTTC. Its translation is CASSQINNEQFF.

V is TRBV19 and J is TRBJ1-1; no firm D call. Germline CDR1 reads LNHDA; CDR2 reads SQIVND (reference sequence). This CDR3 is 14 amino acids long. Deletions cut 0 bases from V and 0 bases from J, with 5 bases between. The CDR3 nucleotides are TGTGCCAGTAGTATAGAGGGAGTGAACACTGAAGCTTTCTTT. Protein product: CASSIEGVNTEAFF.

The gene calls are TRBV19 and TRBJ1-3; the D is unclear. This CDR3 has 14 amino acids. Germline V lookup: CDR1 LNHDA, CDR2 SQIVND (reference sequence). Trimming took off 6 bases at V and 0 bases at J, with 9 bases between the two ends. CDR3 in amino acids: CASRAGSSGNTIYF. The CDR3 DNA sequence: TGTGCCAGTAGGGCCGGGAGCTCTGGAAACACCATATATTTT.

The genes are TRBV4-1 and TRBJ1-1; a weak D match, TRBD1 (6 bases). Germline V gene lookup returns CDR1 MGHRA and CDR2 YSYEKL. The CDR3 runs 13 residues. The V end was cut by 3 bases, the J end by 5 bases, with 10 bases between. CDR3 DNA sequence: TGCGCCAGCAGCCAGGACAGATGGACTGAAGCTTTCTTT. This sequence encodes CASSQDRWTEAFF.

This rearrangement joins TRBV11-3 to TRBJ2-1; 9 bases are shared with TRBD1. CDR3 length: 14 residues. Germline loops: CDR1 SGHNT, CDR2 YENEEA. V was clipped by 3 bases and J by 9 bases; unmatched bases: 6. The DNA of the CDR3 is TGTGCCAGCAGCTTCACAGGGGGCTGGGGTGAGCAGTTCTTC. As protein: CASSFTGGWGEQFF.

V and J are TRBV6-5 and TRBJ2-3, with 7 bases matching TRBD1. This CDR3 contains 14 residues. V lost 6 bases to trimming and J lost 2 bases; unmatched junction nucleotides: 5. Germline V CDR1 and CDR2: MNHEY, SVGAGI. As DNA, the CDR3 is TGTGCCAGCAGCCAGACAGGGTTCACAGATACGCAGTATTTT. Translating it yields CASSQTGFTDTQYF.

The chain is built from TRBV28 and TRBJ2-7, with D perhaps matching TRBD2 (5 bases). The CDR3 contains 14 residues. Germline V lookup: CDR1 MDHEN, CDR2 SYDVKM. V lost 4 bases and J lost 7, with 17 bases in between. CDR3 sequence: CASSSASGEWEQYF. CDR3 in DNA: TGTGCCAGCAGTTCTGCCTCTGGGGAGTGGGAGCAGTACTTC.

The rearrangement joins TRBV11-2 to TRBJ2-1; 7 nucleotides align to TRBD1. Germline loops: CDR1 SGHAT, CDR2 FQNNGV. The CDR3 runs to 14 residues. Losses at the gene ends were 7 bases for V and 2 bases for J; bases not matched to a gene: 5. DNA of the CDR3: TGTGCCAGCAACCGGGACAGCCCCTACAATGAGCAGTTCTTC. Its protein product is CASNRDSPYNEQFF. Based on the CDR3 plus reference TRBV11-2 and TRBJ2-1, the full variable domain is EAGVAQSPRYKIIEKRQSVAFWCNPISGHATLYWYQQILGQGPKLLIQFQNNGVVDDSQLPKDRFSAERLKGVDSTLKIQPAKLEDSAVYLCASNRDSPYNEQFFGPGTRLTVL.

This clone was picked up many times. The chain has TRBV29-1 and TRBJ2-1; 9 positions match TRBD1. This CDR3 region has 14 residues. The trim removed 5 bases at V and 0 bases at J, leaving 2 bases unmatched. Germline V lookup: CDR1 SQVTM, CDR2 ANQGSEA. The CDR3 loop reads CSVMGQGSYNEQFF. CDR3 DNA sequence: TGCAGCGTTATGGGACAGGGCTCCTACAATGAGCAGTTCTTC.

This chain connects TRBV5-4 to TRBJ2-1; 8 nucleotides line up with TRBD1. This CDR3 has 13 amino acids. Germline-derived CDR1 and CDR2 are SGHNT and YYREEE (reference sequence). Trimming removed 6 bases from V and 6 bases from J; junction bases left unmatched: 5. Written as DNA, the CDR3 is TGTGCCAGCACCAGACAGGGGTCCAATGAGCAGTTCTTC. The encoded protein is CASTRQGSNEQFF.

The chain joins TRBV7-9 to TRBJ2-4; TRBD2 aligns across 12 bases. The CDR3 is 18 amino acids. V dropped 2 bases and J dropped 0; count of bases not matched to a gene: 5. Germline V lookup: CDR1 SEHNR, CDR2 FQNEAQ (reference sequence). For the CDR3, the DNA is TGTGCCAGCAGCTTATGGACTAGCGGGGACTTAGCCAAAAACATTCAGTACTTC. Protein product: CASSLWTSGDLAKNIQYF.

Judged by abundance, this clone is medium-sized. The chain joins TRBV10-3 to TRBJ1-2, with D perhaps matching TRBD1 (6 bases). This CDR3 spans 16 amino acids. CDR1 ENHRY and CDR2 SYGVKD come from the germline V gene. Deletions cut 0 bases from V and 2 bases from J, with 13 bases between. CDR3 sequence reads: CAISESRGRGNYGYTF. CDR3 DNA sequence: TGTGCCATCAGTGAGTCGAGAGGGAGGGGGAACTATGGCTACACCTTC.

This chain uses TRBV28 with TRBJ1-4, with 9 positions matching TRBD1. This CDR3 is built from 16 residues. The germline gives CDR1 MDHEN, CDR2 SYDVKM. The V segment lost 4 bases and the J segment 8 bases; nucleotides outside the gene matches: 11. The CDR3 DNA reads as TGTGCCAGCAGTTCCGGGACAGGGTTAACGTGGGAAAAACTGTTTTTT. This gives the protein CASSSGTGLTWEKLFF.

This chain links TRBV27 with TRBJ1-2, with D perhaps TRBD1 (5 bases). V was cut by 4 bases and J by 4 bases, with 13 bases left in between. Germline V lookup: CDR1 MNHEY, CDR2 SMNVEV (reference sequence). The CDR3 covers 14 residues. CDR3 in DNA: TGTGCCAGCAGTTCCGTTGGGGCCGGCTATGGCTACACCTTC. Protein sequence: CASSSVGAGYGYTF.

V and J are TRBV4-1 and TRBJ2-5; the match to TRBD2 covers 8 bases. The CDR3 covers 20 residues. Germline CDR1 is MGHRA and CDR2 is YSYEKL. Trimming cost V 4 bases and J 1 base; bases outside gene matches: 20. The CDR3 spells CASSLLTGREATFFQETQYF. Written as DNA, the CDR3 is TGCGCCAGCAGCCTTCTCACCGGGCGGGAGGCAACTTTCTTCCAAGAGACCCAGTACTTC.

At least ten counts were recorded for this clone. The chain is built from TRBV19 and TRBJ1-2; 11 positions agree with TRBD1. CDR3 length equals 13 residues. The V gene end was trimmed by 8 bases and the J gene end by 4 bases; junction bases not matched to a gene: 3. From germline, CDR1 is LNHDA and CDR2 SQIVND (reference sequence). The CDR3 here is CASRGTGGYGYTF. CDR3 in DNA: TGTGCCAGTCGCGGGACAGGGGGCTATGGCTACACCTTC. The whole variable domain, remainder taken from reference TRBV19 and TRBJ1-2, is DGGITQSPKYLFRKEGQNVTLSCEQNLNHDAMYWYRQDPGQGLRLIYYSQIVNDFQKGDIAEGYSVSREKKESFPLTVTSAQKNPTAFYLCASRGTGGYGYTFGSGTRLTVV.

This chain joins TRBV5-1 and TRBJ2-7, with D perhaps matching TRBD2 (5 bases). The germline CDR1 and CDR2 sequences are SGHRS and YFSETQ. The CDR3 totals 14 residues. V was pared by 1 base and J by 0 bases, with 8 bases between. The DNA of the CDR3 is TGCGCCAGCAGCTTGAACGGGGTCTCCTACGAGCAGTACTTC. Its translation: CASSLNGVSYEQYF.

This clone was seen more than once but under ten times. The chain couples TRBV12-2 to TRBJ2-1; the D call of TRBD1 is as the table states it, not checked on the DNA. TRBV12-2 is an annotated pseudogene. The CDR3 runs 18 residues. CDR3 in amino acids: CASRLVHQTGGARNEQFF. The DNA for the CDR3 is TGTGCAAGTCGCTTAGTGCACCAGACAGGGGGCGCGCGGAATGAGCAGTTCTTC.

The rearrangement joins TRBV28 to TRBJ2-1; 8 bases are shared with TRBD2. The CDR3 has 13 amino acids. Germline trimming cut 8 bases from V and 4 bases from J; bases unmatched to any gene: 4. Germline V gene data show CDR1 as MDHEN and CDR2 as SYDVKM. For the CDR3, the DNA is TGTGCCAGCCTCAGCGGGGGTTACAATGAGCAGTTCTTC. This gives the protein CASLSGGYNEQFF.

CDR3 amino acids: CASKDRGGSYEQYF. CDR3 DNA sequence: TGTGCCAGCAAAGACAGGGGGGGTTCCTACGAGCAGTACTTC. The chain links TRBV6-5 to TRBJ2-7; 9 nucleotides match TRBD1. J gave up 1 base and V 7 bases, and 5 bases lay outside the gene matches. Germline V CDR1 and CDR2: MNHEY, SVGAGI. This CDR3 has 14 amino acids.

The chain couples TRBV13 to TRBJ2-5, with D possibly matching TRBD2 (5 bases). CDR1 is PRHDT and CDR2 is FYEKMQ in the germline V gene (reference sequence). Trimming took off 3 bases at V and 5 bases at J, with 19 bases between the two ends. CDR3 length equals 16 residues. The CDR3 DNA reads as TGTGCCAGCAGCTTTCGAGGGAGAGTAGAAGGGGAGACCCAGTACTTC. Protein product: CASSFRGRVEGETQYF.

This clone occurred a few times. This rearrangement joins TRBV19 to TRBJ2-1; 10 bases are shared with TRBD2. V lost 1 base, J lost 15 bases, and 6 bases stayed unmatched. Germline CDR1 and CDR2: LNHDA and SQIVND (reference sequence). This CDR3 spans 13 amino acids. CDR3: CASSIVTSGNLFF. Written as DNA, the CDR3 is TGTGCCAGTAGTATAGTAACTAGCGGGAACCTGTTCTTC.

This clone turned up a few times. The CDR3 DNA reads TGTGCCAGCAGCTTGAGGGTCGGGAGGGACAATGAGCAGTTCTTC. Translated, it gives CASSLRVGRDNEQFF. The chain joins TRBV5-4 to TRBJ2-1; 8 bases are a match to TRBD2. The ends lost 1 base at V and 5 bases at J; junction bases unmatched: 5. CDR3 length: 15 amino acids. Germline V gene lookup returns CDR1 SGHNT and CDR2 YYREEE (reference sequence).

The rearrangement links TRBV5-4 to TRBJ2-3; D perhaps matches TRBD1 (6 bases). CDR1 and CDR2 from the germline V gene are SGHNT and YYREEE (reference sequence). V lost 4 bases and J 4 bases, leaving 7 bases between the germline ends. The CDR3 totals 12 residues. The CDR3 bases are TGTGCCAGCAGCCAGGGGCCAGATACGCAGTATTTT. Protein product: CASSQGPDTQYF.